Shown below are 16 T cell receptor beta chains from a single sample sequenced in a study of blood T cell repertoires in COVID-19. TCRdb keeps only in-frame clones here, not all; method: immunoSEQ multiplex PCR. The table includes about 140,000 clones, 80% to 90% detected once. Sequenced sample: peripheral blood. The receptors originated from a woman aged 55-70 years with acute or convalescent COVID-19.

The CDR3 here is CASSQGRLVAFYEQYF. DNA of the CDR3: TGTGCCAGCAGCCAAGGGAGACTAGTCGCTTTCTACGAGCAGTACTTC. The rearrangement joins TRBV3-1 (or the pseudogene TRBV3-2) to TRBJ2-7; the D gene is possibly TRBD2 (6 bases). Trimming removed 1 base from V and 3 bases from J, with 16 bases in between. This CDR3 is 16 amino acids long. Per germline, CDR1 LGHDT and CDR2 YNNKEL (reference sequence).

V gene TRBV25-1 combines with J gene TRBJ2-5, with D unresolved. V was trimmed by 2 bases and J by 5 bases, leaving 6 bases between them. CDR1 and CDR2 (germline): MGHDK, SYGVNS. The CDR3 is made up of 12 amino acids. CDR3 in amino acids: CASSEGQETQYF. CDR3 bases: TGTGCCAGCAGTGAAGGCCAGGAGACCCAGTACTTC.

The chain couples TRBV29-1 to TRBJ2-5; 7 bases agree with TRBD2. V lost 4 bases to trimming and J lost 5 bases; unmatched junction nucleotides: 1. This CDR3 comprises 11 residues. CDR1 SQVTM and CDR2 ANQGSEA come from the germline V gene. This CDR3 reads CSVAGGETQYF. CDR3 sequence (DNA): TGCAGCGTTGCCGGGGGGGAGACCCAGTACTTC. Supplemented by reference TRBV29-1 and TRBJ2-5, the full variable domain reads SAVISQKPSRDICQRGTSLTIQCQVDSQVTMMFWYRQQPGQSLTLIATANQGSEATYESGFVIDKFPISRPNLTFSTLTVSNMSPEDSSIYLCSVAGGETQYFGPGTRLLVL.

The chain links TRBV23-1 to TRBJ1-5, with 7 bases aligning to TRBD1. TRBV23-1 belongs to the ORF category, with a function that is uncertain. There are 19 residues in the CDR3. V was clipped by 1 base and J by 0 bases; unmatched bases: 12. DNA for the CDR3: TGCGCCAGCAGTCAATGGGGGGACAGAATACACTTTAGCAATCAGCCCCAGCATTTT. Translation gives CASSQWGDRIHFSNQPQHF.

The chain has TRBV19 and TRBJ1-6; weak D call: TRBD1 (6 bases). Germline V CDR1 and CDR2: LNHDA, SQIVND (reference sequence). The V and J ends lost 1 base and 14 bases respectively, with 15 bases between them. The CDR3 consists of 14 residues. CDR3 DNA: TGTGCCAGTAGTATAGGAGACAGGCCAATTACCCTCCACTTT. It codes for CASSIGDRPITLHF.

J is TRBJ1-5 and V is TRBV19; D possibly corresponds to TRBD1 (6 bases). The CDR3 is 14 amino acids. The germline CDR1 and CDR2 sequences are LNHDA and SQIVND (reference sequence). The V end was cut by 10 bases, the J end by 5 bases, with 18 bases between. CDR3 amino acids: CATSGAPLYQPQHF. The CDR3 DNA reads TGTGCCACCTCAGGGGCGCCATTATATCAGCCCCAGCATTTT.

The V gene is TRBV7-3, the J gene TRBJ1-1; 7 nucleotides line up with TRBD1. The J segment lost 7 bases and the V segment lost 5 bases, leaving 4 bases of the junction unmatched. The CDR3 consists of 12 residues. The germline CDR1 and CDR2 sequences are SGHTA and FQGTGA. The CDR3, as DNA: TGTGCCAGCAGCCAGAGACAGGGTGAAGCTTTCTTT. Its translation is CASSQRQGEAFF.

V and J are TRBV7-3 and TRBJ2-1; D might be TRBD1 (5 bases). Per the germline V gene, CDR1 is SGHTA and CDR2 is FQGTGA. V lost 0 bases to trimming and J lost 9 bases, with 15 bases between them. The CDR3 is made up of 15 amino acids. The chain's CDR3 is CASSLTGVGRGEQFF. CDR3 DNA sequence: TGTGCCAGCAGCTTAACGGGCGTCGGAAGGGGTGAGCAGTTCTTC.

This chain connects TRBV30 to TRBJ1-5, with D unresolved. Between the trimmed V and J ends, which lost 5 bases and 0 bases, there was a span of 8 bases. The length of the CDR3 is 13 residues. Germline CDR1 and CDR2: GTSNPN and SVGIG (reference sequence). Here the CDR3 reads CAWADDSNQPQHF. The CDR3 DNA reads TGTGCCTGGGCAGATGATAGCAATCAGCCCCAGCATTTT.

About this clone: At one end the junction does not follow the germline gene, possibly because of a read error. This chain links TRBV7-7 with TRBJ2-5, with 7 bases matching TRBD1. This CDR3 is 15 amino acids long. Germline CDR1 reads SSHAT; CDR2 reads FNYEAQ (reference sequence). CDR3: CASSPGDSRQETQYF. Here the CDR3 DNA reads TGTGCTAGCAGCCCCGGGGACAGCCGCCAAGAGACCCAGTACTTC. The full variable domain, completed using reference TRBV7-7 and TRBJ2-5, is GAGVSQSPRYKVTKRGQDVTLRCDPISSHATLYWYQQALGQGPEFLTYFNYEAQPDKSGLPSDRFSAERPEGSISTLTIQRTEQRDSAMYRCASSPGDSRQETQYFGPGTRLLVL.

The chain combines TRBV18 with TRBJ1-1; D perhaps matches TRBD1 (5 bases). Trimming took 6 bases from V and 4 from J, leaving 15 bases between them. Per the germline V gene, CDR1 is KGHSH and CDR2 is LQKENI. The CDR3 sequence is 14 residues long. Written as DNA, the CDR3 is TGTGCCAGCTCCGCCGACAGTTTCGGCACTGAAGCTTTCTTT. Translating gives CASSADSFGTEAFF. The full variable domain, completed using reference TRBV18 and TRBJ1-1, is NAGVMQNPRHLVRRRGQEARLRCSPMKGHSHVYWYRQLPEEGLKFMVYLQKENIIDESGMPKERFSAEFPKEGPSILRIQQVVRGDSAAYFCASSADSFGTEAFFGQGTRLTVV.

The chain carries TRBV19 and TRBJ2-7, with D possibly matching TRBD2 (5 bases). The germline gives CDR1 LNHDA, CDR2 SQIVND (reference sequence). This CDR3 contains 13 residues. Trimming pared 3 bases from V and 1 base from J, leaving 7 bases between. CDR3 nucleotides: TGTGCCAGTAGTATTCCGGGATCCTACGAGCAGTACTTC. This gives the protein CASSIPGSYEQYF.

The chain recombines TRBV6-5 with TRBJ2-2, with D perhaps TRBD1 (5 bases). This CDR3 spans 12 amino acids. The ends were cut back, 6 bases at V and 5 bases at J, with 7 bases in the middle. From germline, CDR1 is MNHEY and CDR2 SVGAGI. The CDR3 loop reads CASRQATGELFF. The CDR3, as DNA: TGTGCCAGCAGACAGGCAACCGGGGAGCTGTTTTTT.

The chain couples TRBV30 to TRBJ1-5; D might be TRBD1 (6 bases). CDR1 and CDR2 (germline): GTSNPN, SVGIG (reference sequence). The CDR3 totals 16 residues. Trimming stripped 1 base from V and 3 bases from J, with 16 bases between. This chain's CDR3 is CAWSGRPSGHNQPQHF. The CDR3 nucleotides read TGTGCCTGGAGTGGCCGGCCATCGGGACACAATCAGCCCCAGCATTTT.

The chain links TRBV5-1 to TRBJ1-2; D gene ambiguous. V was cut by 5 bases and J by 3 bases, with 14 bases left in between. This CDR3 region has 14 residues. Germline V gene sequence: CDR1 SGHRS, CDR2 YFSETQ. CDR3 in amino acids: CASRTEGSYYGYTF. In DNA, the CDR3 is TGCGCCAGCAGAACTGAGGGAAGCTACTATGGCTACACCTTC.

V usage is TRBV30 and J usage is TRBJ1-3; no firm D call. The CDR3 spans 15 residues. The ends were cut back, 0 bases at V and 4 bases at J, with 13 bases in the middle. Germline CDR1 GTSNPN, CDR2 SVGIG (reference sequence). CDR3: CAWSVLRGIGNTIYF. The CDR3 nucleotides read TGTGCCTGGAGTGTACTTAGAGGGATAGGAAACACCATATATTTT. The full variable domain, in which reference TRBV30 and TRBJ1-3 provide the parts outside the CDR3, is SQTIHQWPATLVQPVGSPLSLECTVEGTSNPNLYWYRQAAGRGLQLLFYSVGIGQISSEVPQNLSASRPQDRQFILSSKKLLLSDSGFYLCAWSVLRGIGNTIYFGEGSWLTVV.